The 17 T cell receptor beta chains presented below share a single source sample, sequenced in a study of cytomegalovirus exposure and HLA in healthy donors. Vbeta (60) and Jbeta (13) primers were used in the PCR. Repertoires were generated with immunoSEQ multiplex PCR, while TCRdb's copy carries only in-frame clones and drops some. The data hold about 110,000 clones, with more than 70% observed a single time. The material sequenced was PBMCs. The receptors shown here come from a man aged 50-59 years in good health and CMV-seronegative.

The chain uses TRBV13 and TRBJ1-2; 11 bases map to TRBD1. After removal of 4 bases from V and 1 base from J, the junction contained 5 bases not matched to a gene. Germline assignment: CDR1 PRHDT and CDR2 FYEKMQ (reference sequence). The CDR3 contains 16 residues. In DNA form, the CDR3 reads TGTGCCAGCAGCTCCAGGACAGGGGGCCTTAACTATGGCTACACCTTC. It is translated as CASSSRTGGLNYGYTF.

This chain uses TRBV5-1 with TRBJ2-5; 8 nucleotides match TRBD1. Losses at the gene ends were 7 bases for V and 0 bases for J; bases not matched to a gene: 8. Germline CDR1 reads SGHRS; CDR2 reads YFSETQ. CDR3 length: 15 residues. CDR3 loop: CASCPTGGYQETQYF. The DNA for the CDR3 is TGCGCCAGCTGCCCCACAGGGGGGTACCAAGAGACCCAGTACTTC.

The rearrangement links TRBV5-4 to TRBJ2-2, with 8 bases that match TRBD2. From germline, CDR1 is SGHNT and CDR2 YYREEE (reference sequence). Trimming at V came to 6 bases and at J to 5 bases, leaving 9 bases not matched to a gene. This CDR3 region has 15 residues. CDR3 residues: CASTSALAGTGELFF. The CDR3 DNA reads TGTGCCAGCACCTCGGCGTTAGCGGGAACCGGGGAGCTGTTTTTT. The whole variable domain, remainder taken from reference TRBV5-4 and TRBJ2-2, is ETGVTQSPTHLIKTRGQQVTLRCSSQSGHNTVSWYQQALGQGPQFIFQYYREEENGRGNFPPRFSGLQFPNYSSELNVNALELDDSALYLCASTSALAGTGELFFGEGSRLTVL.

CDR3 protein: CASRSGGGGTDTQYF. The CDR3 bases are TGTGCCAGTAGATCAGGAGGGGGGGGGACAGATACGCAGTATTTT. The rearrangement uses TRBV19 and TRBJ2-3; D possibly corresponds to TRBD2 (7 bases). Germline CDR1 and CDR2: LNHDA and SQIVND (reference sequence). V lost 6 bases to trimming and J lost 3 bases, with 16 bases between them. The CDR3 totals 15 residues.

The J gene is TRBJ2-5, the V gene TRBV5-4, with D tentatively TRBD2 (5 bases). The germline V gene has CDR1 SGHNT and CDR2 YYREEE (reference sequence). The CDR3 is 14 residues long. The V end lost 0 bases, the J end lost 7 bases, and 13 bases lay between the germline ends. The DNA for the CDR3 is TGTGCCAGCAGCTTGGTGGCTAGCCGAAGGACCCAGTACTTC. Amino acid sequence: CASSLVASRRTQYF.

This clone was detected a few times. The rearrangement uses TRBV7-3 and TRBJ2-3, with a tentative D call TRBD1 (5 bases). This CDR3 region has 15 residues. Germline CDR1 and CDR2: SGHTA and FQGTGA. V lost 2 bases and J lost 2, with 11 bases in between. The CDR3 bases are TGTGCCAGCAGCTTAGACAGCTTGTCCACAGATACGCAGTATTTT. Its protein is CASSLDSLSTDTQYF.

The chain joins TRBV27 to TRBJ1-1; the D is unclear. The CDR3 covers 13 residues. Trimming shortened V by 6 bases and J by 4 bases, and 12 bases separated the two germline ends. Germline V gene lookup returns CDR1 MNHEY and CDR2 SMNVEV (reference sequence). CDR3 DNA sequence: TGTGCCAGCAGCCTGCGGGTGGTCACTGAAGCTTTCTTT. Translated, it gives CASSLRVVTEAFF.

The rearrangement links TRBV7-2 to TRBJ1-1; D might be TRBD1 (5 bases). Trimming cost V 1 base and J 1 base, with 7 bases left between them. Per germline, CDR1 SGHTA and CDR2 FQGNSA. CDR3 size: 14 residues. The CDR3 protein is CASSLGGTNTEAFF. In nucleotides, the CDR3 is TGTGCCAGCAGCTTAGGGGGCACGAACACTGAAGCTTTCTTT.

The CDR3 nucleotides are TGTGCCAGCAGCTTAGCAGGGGCGATTGAGCAGTTCTTC. Its translation is CASSLAGAIEQFF. The chain is built from TRBV7-9 and TRBJ2-1, with a possible D match to TRBD1 (5 bases). CDR1 and CDR2 from the germline V gene are SEHNR and FQNEAQ (reference sequence). V lost 0 bases and J 9 bases, leaving 9 bases between the germline ends. This CDR3 has 13 residues.

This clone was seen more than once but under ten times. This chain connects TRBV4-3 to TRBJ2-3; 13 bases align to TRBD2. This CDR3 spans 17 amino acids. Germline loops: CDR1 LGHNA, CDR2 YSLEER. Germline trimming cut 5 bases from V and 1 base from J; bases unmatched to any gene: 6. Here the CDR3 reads CASSVWTSGGRTDTQYF. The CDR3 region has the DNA TGCGCCAGCAGCGTCTGGACTAGCGGGGGCCGCACAGATACGCAGTATTTT.

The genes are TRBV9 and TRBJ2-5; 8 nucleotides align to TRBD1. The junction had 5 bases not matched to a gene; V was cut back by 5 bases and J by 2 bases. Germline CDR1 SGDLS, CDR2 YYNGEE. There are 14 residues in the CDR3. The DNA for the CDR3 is TGTGCCAGCAGTCAGGGGGCTGGGCAAGAGACCCAGTACTTC. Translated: CASSQGAGQETQYF.

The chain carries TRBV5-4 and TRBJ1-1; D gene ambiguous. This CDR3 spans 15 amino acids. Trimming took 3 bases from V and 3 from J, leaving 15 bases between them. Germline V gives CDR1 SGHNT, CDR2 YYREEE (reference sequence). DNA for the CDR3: TGTGCCAGCAGCTCGGAAGGATGGCGGGACACTGAAGCTTTCTTT. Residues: CASSSEGWRDTEAFF.

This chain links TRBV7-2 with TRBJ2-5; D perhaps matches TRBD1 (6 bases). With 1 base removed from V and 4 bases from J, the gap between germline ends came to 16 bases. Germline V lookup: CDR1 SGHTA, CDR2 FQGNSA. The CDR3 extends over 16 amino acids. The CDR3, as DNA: TGTGCCAGCAGCTTAGATGGCAGGGGCGCTGGAGAGACCCAGTACTTC. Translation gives CASSLDGRGAGETQYF.

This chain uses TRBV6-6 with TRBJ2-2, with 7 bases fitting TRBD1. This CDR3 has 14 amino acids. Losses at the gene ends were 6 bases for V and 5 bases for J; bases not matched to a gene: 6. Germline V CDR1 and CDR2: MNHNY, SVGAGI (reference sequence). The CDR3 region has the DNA TGTGCCAGCAGCGACAGGGCGAGGACCGGGGAGCTGTTTTTT. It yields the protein CASSDRARTGELFF.

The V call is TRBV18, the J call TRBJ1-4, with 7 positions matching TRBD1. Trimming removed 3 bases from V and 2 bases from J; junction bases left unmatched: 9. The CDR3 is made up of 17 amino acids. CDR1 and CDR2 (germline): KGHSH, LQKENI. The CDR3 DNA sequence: TGTGCCAGCTCACCTACGACAGGGTGGAGCACTAATGAAAAACTGTTTTTT. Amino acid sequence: CASSPTTGWSTNEKLFF.

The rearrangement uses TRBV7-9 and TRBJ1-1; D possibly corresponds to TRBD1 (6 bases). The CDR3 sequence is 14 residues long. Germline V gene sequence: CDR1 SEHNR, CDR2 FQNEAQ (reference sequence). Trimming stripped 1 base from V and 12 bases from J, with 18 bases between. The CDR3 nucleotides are TGTGCCAGCAGCTTAGGAGGGGGGGAAGACCTGACTTTCTTT. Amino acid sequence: CASSLGGGEDLTFF.

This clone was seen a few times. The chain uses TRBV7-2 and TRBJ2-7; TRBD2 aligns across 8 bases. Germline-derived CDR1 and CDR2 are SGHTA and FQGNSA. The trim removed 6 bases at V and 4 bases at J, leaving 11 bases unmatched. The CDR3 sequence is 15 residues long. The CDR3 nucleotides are TGTGCCAGCAGTTATCTAACGGGAGGGCCGTACGAGCAGTACTTC. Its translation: CASSYLTGGPYEQYF. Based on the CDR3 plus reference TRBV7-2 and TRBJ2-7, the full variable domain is GAGVSQSPSNKVTEKGKDVELRCDPISGHTALYWYRQSLGQGLEFLIYFQGNSAPDKSGLPSDRFSAERTGGSVSTLTIQRTQQEDSAVYLCASSYLTGGPYEQYFGPGTRLTVT.